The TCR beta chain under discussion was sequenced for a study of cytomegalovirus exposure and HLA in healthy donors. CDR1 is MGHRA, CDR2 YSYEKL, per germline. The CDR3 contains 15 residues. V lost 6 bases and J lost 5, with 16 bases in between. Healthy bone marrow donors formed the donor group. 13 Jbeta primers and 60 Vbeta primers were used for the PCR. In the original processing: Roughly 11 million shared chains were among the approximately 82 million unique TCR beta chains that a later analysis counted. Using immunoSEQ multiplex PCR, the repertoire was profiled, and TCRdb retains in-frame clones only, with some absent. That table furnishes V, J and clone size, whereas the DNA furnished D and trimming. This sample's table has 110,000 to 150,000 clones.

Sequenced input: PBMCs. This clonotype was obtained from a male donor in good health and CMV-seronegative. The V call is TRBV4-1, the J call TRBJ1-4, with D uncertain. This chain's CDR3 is CASSPSGSRNEKLFF. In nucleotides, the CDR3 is TGCGCCAGCAGTCCTTCCGGGTCCCGAAATGAAAAACTGTTTTTT.